The sequence of this T cell receptor beta chain was determined in a study of blood T cell repertoires in COVID-19. Assay used: immunoSEQ multiplex PCR; TCRdb lists only in-frame clones, some missing. The sample has over 95,000 clones, roughly 76% seen once. This CDR3 has 12 residues. CDR1 and CDR2 (germline): SGHVS, FQNEAQ. Trimming removed 0 bases at V and 6 bases at J, with 6 bases between. J is TRBJ2-7 and V is TRBV7-8; D not resolved. The sequence was collected from a human donor in a cohort sampled during active COVID-19. Sequencing input: peripheral blood. The CDR3 region has the DNA TGTGCCAGCAGCTTAGCCAACGGCGAGCAGTACTTC. Translating it yields CASSLANGEQYF.